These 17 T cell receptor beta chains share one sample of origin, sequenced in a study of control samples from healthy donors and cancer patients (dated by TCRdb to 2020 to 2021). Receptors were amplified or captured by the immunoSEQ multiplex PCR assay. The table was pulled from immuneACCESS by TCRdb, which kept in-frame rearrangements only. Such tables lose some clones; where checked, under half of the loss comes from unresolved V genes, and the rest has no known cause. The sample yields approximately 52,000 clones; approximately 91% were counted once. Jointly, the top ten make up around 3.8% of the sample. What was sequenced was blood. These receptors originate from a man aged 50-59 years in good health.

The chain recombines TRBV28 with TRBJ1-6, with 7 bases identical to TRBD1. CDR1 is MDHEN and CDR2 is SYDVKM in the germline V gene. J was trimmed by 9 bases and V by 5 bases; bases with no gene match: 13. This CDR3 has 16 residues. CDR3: CASSLPLGGSTSPLHF. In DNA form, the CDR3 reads TGTGCCAGCAGTCTTCCCCTAGGGGGCTCTACTTCACCCCTCCACTTT.

The CDR3 region is CASSYGGSGNTGELFF. CDR3 sequence (DNA): TGTGCCAGCAGTTATGGTGGTAGCGGGAACACCGGGGAGCTGTTTTTT. The chain has TRBV6-2 or TRBV6-3 and TRBJ2-2; weak D call: TRBD2 (6 bases). Trimming took 3 bases from V and 1 from J, leaving 12 bases between them. The germline gives CDR1 MNHEY, CDR2 SVGEGT. The CDR3 sequence is 16 residues long.

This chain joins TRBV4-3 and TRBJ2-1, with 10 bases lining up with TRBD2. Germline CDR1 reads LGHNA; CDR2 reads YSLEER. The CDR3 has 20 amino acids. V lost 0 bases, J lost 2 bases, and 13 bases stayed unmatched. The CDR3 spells CASSQDWAASGRDPYNEQFF. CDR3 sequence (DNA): TGCGCCAGCAGCCAAGACTGGGCGGCTAGCGGGAGAGATCCCTACAATGAGCAGTTCTTC.

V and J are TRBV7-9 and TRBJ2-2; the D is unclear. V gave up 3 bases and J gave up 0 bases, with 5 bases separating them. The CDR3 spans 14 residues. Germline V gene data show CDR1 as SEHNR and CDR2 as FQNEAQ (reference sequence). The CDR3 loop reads CASSLSPNTGELFF. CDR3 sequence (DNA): TGTGCCAGCAGCTTGTCGCCGAACACCGGGGAGCTGTTTTTT.

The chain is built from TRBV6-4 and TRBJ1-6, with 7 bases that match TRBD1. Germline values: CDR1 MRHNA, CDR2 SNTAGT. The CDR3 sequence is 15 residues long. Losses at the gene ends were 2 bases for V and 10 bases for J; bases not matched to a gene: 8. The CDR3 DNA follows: TGTGCCAGCAGTGACAGGGGGCTGCCGGAGTCACCCCTCCACTTT. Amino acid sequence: CASSDRGLPESPLHF.

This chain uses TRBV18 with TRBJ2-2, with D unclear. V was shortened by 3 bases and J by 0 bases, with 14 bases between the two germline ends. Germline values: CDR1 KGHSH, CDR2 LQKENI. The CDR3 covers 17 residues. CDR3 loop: CASSPAPGQTNTGELFF. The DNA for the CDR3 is TGTGCCAGCTCACCCGCCCCAGGCCAGACGAACACCGGGGAGCTGTTTTTT.

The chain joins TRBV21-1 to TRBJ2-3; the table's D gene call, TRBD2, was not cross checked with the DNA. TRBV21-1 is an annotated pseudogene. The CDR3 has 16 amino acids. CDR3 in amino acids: CASRTSGRAFTDTQYF. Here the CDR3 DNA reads TGTGCCAGCCGGACTAGCGGGAGGGCCTTCACAGATACGCAGTATTTT.

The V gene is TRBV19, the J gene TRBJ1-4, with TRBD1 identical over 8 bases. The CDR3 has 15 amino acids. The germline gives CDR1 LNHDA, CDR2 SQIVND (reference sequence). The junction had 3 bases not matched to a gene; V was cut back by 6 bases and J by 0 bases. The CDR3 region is CASRDRVSTNEKLFF. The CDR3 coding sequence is TGTGCCAGTAGGGACAGGGTATCAACTAATGAAAAACTGTTTTTT.

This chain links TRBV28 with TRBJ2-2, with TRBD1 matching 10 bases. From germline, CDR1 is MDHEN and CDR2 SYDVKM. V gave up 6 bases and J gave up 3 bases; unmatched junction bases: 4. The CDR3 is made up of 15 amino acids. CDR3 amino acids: CASSWGTGDTGELFF. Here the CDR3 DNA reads TGTGCCAGCAGCTGGGGGACAGGGGACACCGGGGAGCTGTTTTTT. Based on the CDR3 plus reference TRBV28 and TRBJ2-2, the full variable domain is DVKVTQSSRYLVKRTGEKVFLECVQDMDHENMFWYRQDPGLGLRLIYFSYDVKMKEKGDIPEGYSVSREKKERFSLILESASTNQTSMYLCASSWGTGDTGELFFGEGSRLTVL.

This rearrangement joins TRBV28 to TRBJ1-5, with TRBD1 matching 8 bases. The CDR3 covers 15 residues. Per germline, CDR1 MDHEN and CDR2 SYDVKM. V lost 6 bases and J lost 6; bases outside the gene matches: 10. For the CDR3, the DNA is TGTGCCAGCAGGATACCGGGACAGGTTTTTCAGCCCCAGCATTTT. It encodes CASRIPGQVFQPQHF.

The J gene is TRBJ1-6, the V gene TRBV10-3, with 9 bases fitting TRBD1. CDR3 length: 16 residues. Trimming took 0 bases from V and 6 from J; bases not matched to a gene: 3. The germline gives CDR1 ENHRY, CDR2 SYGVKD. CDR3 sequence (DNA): TGTGCCATCAGTGAGTCACAGGGGGCGCGTAATTCACCCCTCCACTTT. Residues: CAISESQGARNSPLHF.

The CDR3 DNA follows: TGTGCCAGCTCACCGGTCTCCGGAAGGGGGGAAAAACTGTTTTTT. Its protein product is CASSPVSGRGEKLFF. The chain links TRBV18 to TRBJ1-4, with a possible D match to TRBD1 (6 bases). V lost 3 bases and J lost 8, with 16 bases in between. This CDR3 is built from 15 residues. Germline V gene lookup returns CDR1 KGHSH and CDR2 LQKENI.

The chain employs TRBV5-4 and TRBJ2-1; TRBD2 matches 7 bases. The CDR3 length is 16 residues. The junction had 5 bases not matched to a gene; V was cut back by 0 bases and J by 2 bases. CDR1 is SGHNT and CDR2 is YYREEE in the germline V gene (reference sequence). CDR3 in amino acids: CASSLEPSGTYNEQFF. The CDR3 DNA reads TGTGCCAGCAGCTTGGAGCCTAGCGGAACCTACAATGAGCAGTTCTTC.

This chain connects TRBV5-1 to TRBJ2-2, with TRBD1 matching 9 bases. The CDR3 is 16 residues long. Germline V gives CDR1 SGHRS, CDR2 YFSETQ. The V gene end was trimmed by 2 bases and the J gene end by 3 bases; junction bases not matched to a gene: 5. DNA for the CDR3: TGCGCCAGCAGCTTAGCCGGGACAGGGTACACCGGGGAGCTGTTTTTT. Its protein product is CASSLAGTGYTGELFF.

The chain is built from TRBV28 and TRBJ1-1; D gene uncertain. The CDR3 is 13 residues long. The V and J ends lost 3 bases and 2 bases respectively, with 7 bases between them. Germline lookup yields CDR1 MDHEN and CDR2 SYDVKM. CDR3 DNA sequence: TGTGCCAGCAGTTTGCTTACTAACACTGAAGCTTTCTTT. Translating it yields CASSLLTNTEAFF.

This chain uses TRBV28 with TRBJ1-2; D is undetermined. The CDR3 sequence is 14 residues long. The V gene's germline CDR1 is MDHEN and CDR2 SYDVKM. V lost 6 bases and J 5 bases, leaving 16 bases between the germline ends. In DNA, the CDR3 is TGTGCCAGCAGCCGAACCGGGCCACAGTATGGCTACACCTTC. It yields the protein CASSRTGPQYGYTF.

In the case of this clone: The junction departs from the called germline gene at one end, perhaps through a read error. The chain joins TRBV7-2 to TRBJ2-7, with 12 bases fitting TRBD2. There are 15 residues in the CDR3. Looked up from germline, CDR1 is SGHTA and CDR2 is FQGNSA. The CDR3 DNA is TGTGCCAGCAGCATAGCCGGGACTAGCGGGTACGAGCAGTACTTC. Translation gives CASSIAGTSGYEQYF.